This TCR beta chain was documented in a study of radiotherapy plus CTLA-4 blockade in lung cancer. Generated by immunoSEQ multiplex PCR, the TCRdb table keeps only in-frame clones and is missing some. Of roughly 55,000 clones listed, around 74% are singletons. With 4 bases clipped from V and 1 base from J, the junction kept 21 bases outside the gene matches. The germline V gene encodes CDR1 LGHNT and CDR2 FRNRAP. There are 20 residues in the CDR3. The TCR comes from a human donor with non-small cell lung cancer whose response to radiotherapy plus ipilimumab could not be evaluated. Material: peripheral blood, obtained from a patient treated with radiotherapy plus ipilimumab. This sequence joins TRBV12-5 and TRBJ1-2, with 7 bases aligning to TRBD1. The CDR3 is CASGSRIDRDSPSNNYGYTF. As DNA, the CDR3 is TGTGCTAGTGGTTCCCGAATCGACCGGGACAGCCCCAGTAATAACTATGGCTACACCTTC. The variable domain in full, with the rest retrieved from reference TRBV12-5 and TRBJ1-2, is DARVTQTPRHKVTEMGQEVTMRCQPILGHNTVFWYRQTMMQGLELLAYFRNRAPLDDSGMPKDRFSAEMPDATLATLKIQPSEPRDSAVYFCASGSRIDRDSPSNNYGYTFGSGTRLTVV.